This T cell receptor (beta chain) emerged from a study of radiation and T cells in renal cell carcinoma. Germline-derived CDR1 and CDR2 are SGHRS and YFSETQ. The CDR3 length is 16 residues. Trimming pared 4 bases from V and 6 bases from J, leaving 22 bases between. Time point described: baseline pretreatment blood. The treatment was: 15 Gy SBRT to primary tumor, nephrectomy 4 weeks later. TCRdb's copy holds only in-frame clones and misses some; the assay was immunoSEQ multiplex PCR. The sample consists of about 150,000 clones, around 89% of them appearing once. This specimen consisted of blood, obtained from a patient whose treatment included radiotherapy and nephrectomy. This receptor was identified in a woman in her sixties or seventies with renal cell carcinoma. This chain uses TRBV5-1 with TRBJ1-1; D not resolved. CDR3 sequence reads: CASSRTGQSGISEAFF. CDR3 bases: TGCGCCAGCAGCCGAACCGGCCAGTCGGGTATCTCTGAAGCTTTCTTT.